The rows below give T cell receptor beta chains drawn from one sample of a study of blood T cell repertoires in COVID-19. Sequencing was performed with immunoSEQ multiplex PCR; in TCRdb, only in-frame clones are kept and a portion is missing. This repertoire shows 70,000 to 95,000 clones, roughly 79% found once; its top ten account for roughly 22%. Material for sequencing was peripheral blood. The receptors shown here come from a woman aged 70-85 years with acute or convalescent COVID-19. Both conserved end residues are trimmed from each CDR3. Each record gives: J gene, V gene, CDR3 protein.

TRBJ1-1 | TRBV18 | ASSPPSRGGTEAF
TRBJ2-5 | TRBV7-3 | ASSPAGGMQETQY
TRBJ1-5 | TRBV28 | ASSLLAVSNQPQH
TRBJ2-3 | TRBV18 | ASSPLPRGTDTQY
TRBJ2-1 | TRBV6-4 | ASSEQRTSGNDEQF
TRBJ2-7 | TRBV30 | AWSVFSYEQY
TRBJ2-7 | TRBV7-7 | ASSLNRAPPREQY
TRBJ1-4 | TRBV7-7 | ASSLGQGPNEKLF
TRBJ2-7 | TRBV7-6 | ASSLGGGTSGRSEQY
TRBJ2-7 | TRBV6-5 | ASIGGSLYEQY
TRBJ1-1 | TRBV6-2/TRBV6-3 | ASSYSSHTEAF
TRBJ2-1 | TRBV7-2 | ASSFSGSGRNEQF
TRBJ2-6 | TRBV28 | ASVSSGANVLT
TRBJ2-3 | TRBV25-1 | ASSPGLAGLADTQY
TRBJ2-3 | TRBV19 | ASSTGLAGGPKQY
TRBJ2-2 | TRBV7-9 | ASSYNSGRNTGELF
TRBJ2-4 | TRBV19 | ASSGRGLAKNIQY
TRBJ2-5 | TRBV4-2 | ASSQELVASGRKETQY
TRBJ1-5 | TRBV28 | ASTLGGGMRSQH
TRBJ2-7 | TRBV5-1 | ASSNLRQRKGLAGGYEQY
TRBJ1-4 | TRBV19 | ASSNGQQATNEKLF
TRBJ2-3 | TRBV5-1 | ASSLRTGGSADTQY